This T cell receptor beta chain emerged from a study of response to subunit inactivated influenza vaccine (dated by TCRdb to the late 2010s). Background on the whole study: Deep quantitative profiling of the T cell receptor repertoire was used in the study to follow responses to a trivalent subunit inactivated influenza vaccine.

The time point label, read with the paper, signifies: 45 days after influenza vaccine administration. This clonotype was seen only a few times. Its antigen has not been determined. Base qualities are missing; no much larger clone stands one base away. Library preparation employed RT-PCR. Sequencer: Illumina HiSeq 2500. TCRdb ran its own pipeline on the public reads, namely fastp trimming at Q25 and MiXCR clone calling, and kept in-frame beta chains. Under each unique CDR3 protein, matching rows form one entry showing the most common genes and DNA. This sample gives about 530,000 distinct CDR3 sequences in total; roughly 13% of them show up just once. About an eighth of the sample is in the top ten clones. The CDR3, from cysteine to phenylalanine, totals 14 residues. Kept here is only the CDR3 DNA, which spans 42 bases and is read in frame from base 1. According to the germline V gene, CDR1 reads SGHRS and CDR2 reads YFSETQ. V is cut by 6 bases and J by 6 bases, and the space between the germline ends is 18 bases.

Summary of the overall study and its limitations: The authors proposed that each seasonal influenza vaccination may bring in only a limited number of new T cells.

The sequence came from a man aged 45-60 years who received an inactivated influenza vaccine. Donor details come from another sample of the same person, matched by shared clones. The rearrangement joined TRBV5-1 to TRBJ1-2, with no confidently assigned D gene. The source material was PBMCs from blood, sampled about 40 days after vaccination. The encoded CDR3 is CASNTDGVSDGYTF. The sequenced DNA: TGCGCCAGCAACACGGACGGGGTTTCGGATGGCTACACCTTC.